A selection of T cell receptor beta chains follows, all from one sample in a study of metastatic and nonmetastatic thyroid tumors. TCRdb redid the clone calls on the PCR reads using MiXCR. The sample has 25,000 to 35,000 clones, 4% to 5% seen once. Sequencing input: blood. The receptors originated from a female donor with papillary thyroid cancer or a benign thyroid nodule (not recorded which). Some clones in this sample may be carry-over from other donors' samples. Each CDR3 is given with its conserved first and last residue. The D gene is left open where the match is weak. Size tells how often a clone was seen (once, few, many) or the class of an expanded clone, and some rows leave it out.

few	NA	TRBV6-1	TRBJ2-3	TGTGCCAGCAGTGATGGCGGGAACACAGATACGCAGTATTTT	CASSDGGNTDTQYF
NA	NA	TRBV28	TRBJ1-5	TGTGCCAGCATCCTCGAGTGTCAGCCCCAGCATTTT	CASILECQPQHF
NA	NA	TRBV6-1	TRBJ1-6	TGTGCCAGCAATGGCGGCAATAATTCACCCCTCCACTTT	CASNGGNNSPLHF
NA	TRBD2	TRBV2	TRBJ2-1	TGTGCCAGCAGAAGAACTACGGGACTAGCGGACGCCTACAATGAGCAGTTCTTC	CASRRTTGLADAYNEQFF
many	NA	TRBV24-1	TRBJ1-5	TGTGCCACCAGTGATACTGGAGGTGCTCAGCCCCAGCATTTT	CATSDTGGAQPQHF
medium-sized	TRBD1	TRBV6-5	TRBJ2-3	TGTGCCAGCAGTTACTCACTCAACAGGGGGACAGATACGCAGTATTTT	CASSYSLNRGTDTQYF
few	NA	TRBV6-9	TRBJ1-5	TGTGCCAGCAGTTACAGCCTCGCAGGTGATCACCCCCAGCATTTT	CASSYSLAGDHPQHF
many	TRBD1	TRBV5-1	TRBJ2-5	TGCGCCAGCAGCAAAGACAGGGTAGGCCAAGAGACCCAGTACTTC	CASSKDRVGQETQYF
many	TRBD2	TRBV7-9	TRBJ2-1	TGTGCCAGCAGCCACATCACCGGGACTAGCGGGAGGCGCAGCTCCTACAATGAGCAGTTCTTC	CASSHITGTSGRRSSYNEQFF
NA	NA	TRBV6-1	TRBJ2-1	TGTGCCAGCAGCCCGACTAGGAGCTCCTATAATGAACAGTTCTTC	CASSPTRSSYNEQFF
medium-sized	TRBD1	TRBV6-1	TRBJ1-6	TGTGCCAGCAGGGACAGGGGACCCGCCTCGGGACCCCTCCACTTT	CASRDRGPASGPLHF
once	TRBD2	TRBV6-2/TRBV6-3	TRBJ2-1	TGTGCCAGCAGCTTCCTAGCGGGAGAGGGCAATGAGCAGTTCTTC	CASSFLAGEGNEQFF
medium-sized	NA	TRBV27	TRBJ2-1	TGTGCCAGCCGCTTAGGGCCAAGTAACAATGAGCAGTTCTTC	CASRLGPSNNEQFF
few	TRBD2	TRBV29-1	TRBJ2-1	TGCAGCGGGGACGGGACTAGCGGGAGGGGCACTGAGCAGTTCTTC	CSGDGTSGRGTEQFF
few	NA	TRBV6-1	TRBJ2-2	TGTGCCAGTCTAACAGGGTGGGGCGGGGAGCTGTTTTTT	CASLTGWGGELFF
many	NA	TRBV19	TRBJ1-4	TGTGCCAGCCCTCAGGGCAGGGTTAGTGAAAAACTGTTTTTT	CASPQGRVSEKLFF
medium-sized	NA	TRBV28	TRBJ1-2	TGTGCCAGCAGATTGGACAGTAACTATGGCTACACCTTC	CASRLDSNYGYTF
medium-sized	NA	TRBV6-1	TRBJ1-1	TGTGCCAGCAGTTATGACACAGGGAACACTGAAGCTTTCTTT	CASSYDTGNTEAFF
NA	NA	TRBV27	TRBJ2-7	TGTGCGTCCGGTTGGGTCCCTCACTACGAGCATTACTTC	CASGWVPHYEHYF
medium-sized	NA	TRBV6-1	TRBJ2-1	TGTGCCAGCAGGGGGGAGAATGAGCAGTTCTTC	CASRGENEQFF
medium-sized	NA	TRBV28	TRBJ1-2	TGTGCCAGCAGTTTATTATTGCCCCAAACCTCCTCTGGCTACACCTTC	CASSLLLPQTSSGYTF
medium-sized	NA	TRBV27	TRBJ1-5	TGTGCCAGCAGTTTAGAAGGGCATCAGCCCCAGCATTTT	CASSLEGHQPQHF
NA	NA	TRBV9	TRBJ2-7	TGTGCCAGTAGCGTAGGCCCCCCGGGAATTCGGTCGTCCGAGCAGTACTTC	CASSVGPPGIRSSEQYF
few	NA	TRBV2	TRBJ2-1	TGTGCCAGCAGTGATCCTCATTCGGAACTAGTTTTATACAATGAGCAGTTCTTC	CASSDPHSELVLYNEQFF
many	NA	TRBV5-4	TRBJ1-3	TGTGCCAGCAGCTTGGGGGCGGCTGGAAACACCATATATTTT	CASSLGAAGNTIYF
many	TRBD1	TRBV20-1	TRBJ1-6	TGCAGTGCTAGAGATCTCATGAAGACAGGGGAAGATTCACCCCTCCACTTT	CSARDLMKTGEDSPLHF
NA	TRBD1	TRBV6-2/TRBV6-3	TRBJ2-3	TGTGCCAGCATGGGGACAGGTACAGATAAGCAATATTTT	CASMGTGTDKQYF
many	TRBD2	TRBV5-6	TRBJ2-5	TGTGCCAGCACCCTAGCGGGCGGGTCGGAGACCCAGTACTTC	CASTLAGGSETQYF
medium-sized	NA	TRBV28	TRBJ1-5	TGTGCCAGCAGTGGACAGTATCAGCCCCAGCATTTT	CASSGQYQPQHF
few	TRBD2	TRBV20-1	TRBJ2-1	TGCAGTGCTAGTGGCGGGAGGGCCTACAATGAGCAGTTCTTC	CSASGGRAYNEQFF
NA	TRBD1	TRBV10-3	TRBJ1-2	TGTGCCATCAGTGAATCCAACAGGGGCCACTATGGCTACACCTTC	CAISESNRGHYGYTF
many	NA	TRBV12-5	TRBJ1-1	TGTGCTAGCCGGGGTTCACGGATGAACACTGAAGCTTTCTTT	CASRGSRMNTEAFF
many	NA	TRBV2	TRBJ2-5	TGTGCCAGCACCGAACGGGGGCCAGGGGTGGAGACCCAGTACTTC	CASTERGPGVETQYF
many	NA	TRBV29-1	TRBJ2-2	TGCAGCGTTAAAGACAGTCCCGGGGAGCTGTTTTTT	CSVKDSPGELFF
few	TRBD1	TRBV28	TRBJ1-1	TGTGCCAGCAGCTGGACAGGGAGGAACACTGAAGCTTTCTTT	CASSWTGRNTEAFF
many	NA	TRBV7-8	TRBJ2-7	TGTGCCAGCAGCTTACTTCCGGGCCACGAGCAGTACTTC	CASSLLPGHEQYF
NA	NA	TRBV5-1	TRBJ2-1	TGCGCCAGCAGATTCTCCGGACTAACCTACAATGAGCAGTTCTTC	CASRFSGLTYNEQFF
many	TRBD1	TRBV4-1	TRBJ2-7	TGCGCCAGCAGCCACCTTCCCCCACCCGGGACAGACTCCTACGAGCAGTACTTC	CASSHLPPPGTDSYEQYF
few	NA	TRBV6-5	TRBJ2-5	TGTGCCAGCAGTTTTGGCGGGGAAGAGACCCAGTGCTTC	CASSFGGEETQCF
many	NA	TRBV2	TRBJ2-3	TGTGCCAGCAGTTCCTTCGGGGCCTCCCTTGGGACGCAGTATTTT	CASSSFGASLGTQYF
few	TRBD2	TRBV19	TRBJ2-3	TGTGCCAGTAGTATAGCGGGAGGGCGGAGGGATACGCAGTATTTT	CASSIAGGRRDTQYF